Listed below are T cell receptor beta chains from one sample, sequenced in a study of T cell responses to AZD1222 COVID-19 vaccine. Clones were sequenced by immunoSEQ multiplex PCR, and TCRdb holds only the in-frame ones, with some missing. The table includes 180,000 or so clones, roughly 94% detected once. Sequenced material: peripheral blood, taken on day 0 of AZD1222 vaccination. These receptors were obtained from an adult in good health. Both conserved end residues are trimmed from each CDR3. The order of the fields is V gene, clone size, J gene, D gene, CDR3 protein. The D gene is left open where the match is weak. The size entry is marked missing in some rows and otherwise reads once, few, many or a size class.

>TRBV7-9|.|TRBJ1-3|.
ASSLDTGHLNTIY
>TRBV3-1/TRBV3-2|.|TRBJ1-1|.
ASSLGVRTEAF
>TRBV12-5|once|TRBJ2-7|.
ASRRDSNYEQY
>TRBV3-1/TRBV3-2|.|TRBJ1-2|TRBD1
ASSQGTGGGYT
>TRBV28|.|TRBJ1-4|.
ASSLSGVTEKLF
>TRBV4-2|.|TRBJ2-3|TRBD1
ASSQPTGAQY
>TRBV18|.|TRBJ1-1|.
ASSPWTEDTEAF
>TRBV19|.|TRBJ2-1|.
ASSFSGNEQF
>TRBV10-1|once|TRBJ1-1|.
ASSESGHRDTEAF
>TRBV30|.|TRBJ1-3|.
AWSRPGGAGNTIY
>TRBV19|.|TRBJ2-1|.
ASRGRLNNEQF
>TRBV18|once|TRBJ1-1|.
ASSDVENTEAF
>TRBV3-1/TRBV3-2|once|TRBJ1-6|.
ASSQVGQGGSPLH
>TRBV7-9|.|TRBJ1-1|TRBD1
ASSLRTGRYTEAF
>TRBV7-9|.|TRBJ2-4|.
ASSLVLGRGLIHIQY
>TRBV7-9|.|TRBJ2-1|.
ASSHILYNEQF
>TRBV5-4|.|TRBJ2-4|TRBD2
ASSLAGTGRVPRIQY
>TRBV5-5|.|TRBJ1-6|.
ASSSGLGSPLH
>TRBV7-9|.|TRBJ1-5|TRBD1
ASSRQGVNQPQH
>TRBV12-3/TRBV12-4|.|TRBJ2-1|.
ASSPGPEQF
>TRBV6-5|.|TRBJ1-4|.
ASGGAGEEKLF
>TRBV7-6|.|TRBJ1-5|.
ASSLGVRGKGDPQH
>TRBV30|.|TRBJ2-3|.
AWSVLNTQY
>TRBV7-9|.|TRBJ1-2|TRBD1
ASSGTAENNYGYT
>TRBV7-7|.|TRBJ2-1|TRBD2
ASSLGRLAGNNEQF
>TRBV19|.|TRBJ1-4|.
ASSPDVGQINEKLF
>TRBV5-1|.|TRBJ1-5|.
ASSLVGERGGQPQH
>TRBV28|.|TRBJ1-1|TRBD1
ASSLRTGSYGGTEAF
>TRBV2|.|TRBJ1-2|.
ASITDYGYT
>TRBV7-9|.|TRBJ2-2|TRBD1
ASSLGTGPNTGELF
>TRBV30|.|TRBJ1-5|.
AWSEGIEPQH
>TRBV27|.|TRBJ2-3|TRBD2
ASNGEREGLGTQY
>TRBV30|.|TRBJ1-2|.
ACVPPPYT
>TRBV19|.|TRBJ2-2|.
ASSIFSNTGELF
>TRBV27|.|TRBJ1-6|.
ASSSRQEGNSPLH
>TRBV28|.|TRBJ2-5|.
ASSPLSGTQY
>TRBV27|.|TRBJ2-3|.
ASRSRPPDTQY
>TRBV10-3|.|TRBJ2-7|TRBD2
AIRPGGVIAGKISYEQY
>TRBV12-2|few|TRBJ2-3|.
ASRPAGGSGTDTQY
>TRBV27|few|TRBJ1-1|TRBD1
ASSLGQGGTNTEAF
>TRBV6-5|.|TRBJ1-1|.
ASSYSRQANTEAF
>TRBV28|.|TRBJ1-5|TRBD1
ASDRENQPQH
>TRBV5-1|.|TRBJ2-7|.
ASSLSETGYEQY
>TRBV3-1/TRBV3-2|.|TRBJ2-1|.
ASSPSVNEQF
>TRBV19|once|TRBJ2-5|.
ASSISRDHRETQY
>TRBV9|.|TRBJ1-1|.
ASSVYGRDTEAF
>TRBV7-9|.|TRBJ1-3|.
ASSLGGPYRDTIY
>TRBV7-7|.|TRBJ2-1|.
ASSLGPSPYNEQF
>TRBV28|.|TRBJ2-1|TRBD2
ASSVAGGYNEQF